This T cell receptor beta chain was sequenced in a study of PD-1 blockade in classical Hodgkin lymphoma. All trial patients relapsed after autologous stem cell transplantation. The repertoire was sequenced with immunoSEQ multiplex PCR; TCRdb's copy has only in-frame clones and lacks some. The table lists about 94,000 clones, 89% of them singletons. Germline CDR1 is SGHRS and CDR2 is YFSETQ. CDR3 length equals 14 residues. With 6 bases removed from V and 2 bases from J, the gap between germline ends came to 12 bases. This specimen consisted of peripheral blood mononuclear cells (PBMCs), obtained before the second cycle of nivolumab. This TCR was recovered from a human donor with classical Hodgkin lymphoma. The V call is TRBV5-1, the J call TRBJ2-1, with unresolved D. Written as DNA, the CDR3 is TGCGCCAGCACCCACTCCTCGGCCTACAATGAGCAGTTCTTC. Translation gives CASTHSSAYNEQFF.